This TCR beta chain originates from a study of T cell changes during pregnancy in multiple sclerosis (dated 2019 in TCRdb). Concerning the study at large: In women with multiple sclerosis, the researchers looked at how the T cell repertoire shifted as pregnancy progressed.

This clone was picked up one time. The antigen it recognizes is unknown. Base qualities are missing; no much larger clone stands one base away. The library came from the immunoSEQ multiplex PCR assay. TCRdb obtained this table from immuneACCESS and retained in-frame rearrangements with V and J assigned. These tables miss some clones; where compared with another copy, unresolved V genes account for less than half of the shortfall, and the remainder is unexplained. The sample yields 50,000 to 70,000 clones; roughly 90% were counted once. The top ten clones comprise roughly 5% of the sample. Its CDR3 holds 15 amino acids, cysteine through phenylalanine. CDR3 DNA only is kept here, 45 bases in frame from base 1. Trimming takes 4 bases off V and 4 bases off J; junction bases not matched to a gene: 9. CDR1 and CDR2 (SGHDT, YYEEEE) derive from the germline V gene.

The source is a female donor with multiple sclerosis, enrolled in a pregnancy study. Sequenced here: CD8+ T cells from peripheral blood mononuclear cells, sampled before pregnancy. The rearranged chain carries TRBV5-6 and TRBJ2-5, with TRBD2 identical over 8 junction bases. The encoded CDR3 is CASSPWGSGVETQYF. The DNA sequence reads TGTGCCAGCAGCCCGTGGGGTAGCGGGGTAGAGACCCAGTACTTC.